This T cell receptor beta chain was found in a study of OX40 agonist ivuxolimab in advanced cancers. Study conclusions and caveats: Clonal expansion from baseline to week 6 occurred in both CD4+ and CD8+ T cells. Partly responding patients at 0.1-3.0 mg/kg showed some of the smallest clonal expansion. Expanded clones belonging to CD8+ T cells outnumbered, on average, those of CD4+.

Comments on this clone: Antigen: not known.

Generated by immunoSEQ multiplex PCR, the TCRdb table keeps only in-frame clones and is missing some. Seen here are about 13,000 clones, roughly two thirds observed once, and the top ten hold roughly 29%. Germline CDR1 is LNHNV and CDR2 is YYDKDF (reference sequence). Trimming at V came to 5 bases and at J to 7 bases, leaving 12 bases not matched to a gene. CDR3 length: 18 residues. The receptor was derived from an adult with an advanced solid tumor such as melanoma, head and neck, liver or kidney cancer. The chain combines TRBV15 with TRBJ2-1; 15 nucleotides agree with TRBD2. Sequences were derived from CD4+ or CD8+ T cells sorted from blood, sampled in a trial of the OX40 agonist ivuxolimab. CDR3 residues: CATSLSRTSGRAVNEQFF. CDR3 nucleotide sequence: TGTGCCACCAGCCTCAGCAGGACTAGCGGGAGGGCTGTGAATGAGCAGTTCTTC.